The rows below give T cell receptor beta chains drawn from one sample of a study of early T cells in non-severe SARS-CoV-2 infection. TCRdb passed the 5' RACE reads through MiXCR, listing each CDR3 protein once. This repertoire shows 40,000 or so distinct CDR3 sequences, approximately 8% found once; its top ten account for 9.5% to 15%. Sequencing was performed on whole blood, taken at baseline. These receptors all stem from an adult who was a healthcare worker with PCR-confirmed SARS-CoV-2 infection or an uninfected control (not recorded which). Both conserved end residues are part of each CDR3. The D gene is left open where the match is weak. Clone size, where shown, is once, few, many, or a class for clones that have expanded.

.	TRBV28	TRBJ2-1	TRBD1	TGTGCCAGCAGTTTTCCGACAGGGTCCGATTACTCCTACAATGAGCAGTTCTTC	CASSFPTGSDYSYNEQFF
.	TRBV30	TRBJ2-6	.	TGTGCCTGGAGCCGTGGCGGTATGGCTGGGGCCAACGTCCTGACTTTC	CAWSRGGMAGANVLTF
few	TRBV7-3	TRBJ2-3	.	TGTGCCAGCAGCTCAGTTCAGGGGTCAGTAGATACGCAGTATTTT	CASSSVQGSVDTQYF
many	TRBV28	TRBJ2-1	TRBD2	TGTGCCAGCAGTTCCCCCAGCGGGGGCTACAATGAGCAGTTCTTC	CASSSPSGGYNEQFF
.	TRBV12-3/TRBV12-4	TRBJ2-7	.	TGTGCCAGCAGTTTCGGGGGGCGCGCCTACGAGCAGTACTTC	CASSFGGRAYEQYF
many	TRBV3-2	TRBJ1-2	.	TGTGCCAGCAGCCAAGATAGTGGGCAAGCTAACTATGGCTACACCTTC	CASSQDSGQANYGYTF
many	TRBV13	TRBJ2-7	.	TGTGCCAGCAGCCCACACCTTGGTGAGCAGTACTTC	CASSPHLGEQYF
few	TRBV10-3	TRBJ2-4	.	TGTGCCATCAGTGAAGAAGGTAGTGGAAACATTCAGTACTTC	CAISEEGSGNIQYF
.	TRBV7-9	TRBJ2-7	.	TGTGCCAGCAGCCCGGTGGACAGCTACGAGCAGTACTTC	CASSPVDSYEQYF
many	TRBV6-5	TRBJ1-1	.	TGTGCCAGCAGTTACAGTGGGGCAACTGAAGCTTTCTTT	CASSYSGATEAFF
.	TRBV12-3/TRBV12-4	TRBJ1-4	.	TGTGCCAGCAGGTCCCCTGGTGAAAAACTGTTTTTT	CASRSPGEKLFF
few	TRBV4-1	TRBJ2-1	.	TGCGCCAGCAGCCAAGATTGGGGGATCTCCTACAATGAGCAGTTCTTC	CASSQDWGISYNEQFF
few	TRBV3-1	TRBJ2-5	.	TGTGCCAGCAGCCAGTCCGGGGGCCAAGAGACCCAGTACTTC	CASSQSGGQETQYF
few	TRBV2	TRBJ2-1	TRBD2	TGTGCCAGCAGGGGGAAGGGGACTAGCGGCTTAAATGAGCAGTTCTTC	CASRGKGTSGLNEQFF
few	TRBV11-2	TRBJ2-7	.	TGTGCCAGCAGCTTATGGAATTCTGGCACCTACGAGCAGTACTTC	CASSLWNSGTYEQYF
.	TRBV20-1	TRBJ2-3	.	TGCAGTGCTACCCCAATCACGACAAGAGTCACAGATACGCAGTATTTT	CSATPITTRVTDTQYF
.	TRBV5-1	TRBJ1-3	.	TGCGCCAGCAGGGGTGCTCCCTGGAACACCATATATTTT	CASRGAPWNTIYF
few	TRBV6-6	TRBJ2-7	TRBD1	TGTGCCACCGCGACAGGGTACGAGCAGTACTTC	CATATGYEQYF
many	TRBV5-1	TRBJ2-7	.	TGCGCCAGCAGCCCCTCCAGGAGCTCCTACGAGCAGTACTTC	CASSPSRSSYEQYF
many	TRBV20-1	TRBJ2-1	.	TGCAGTGCTAGGGCAGAGGGAAGCTCCTACAATGAGCAGTTCTTC	CSARAEGSSYNEQFF
.	TRBV10-2	TRBJ1-1	.	TGCGCCACCCTAGGTCCTCTGAACACTGAAGCTTTCTTT	CATLGPLNTEAFF
few	TRBV11-1	TRBJ2-2	TRBD2	TGTGCCAGCTCTGAGCGGGGGCGCAGCACCGGGGAGCTGTTTTTT	CASSERGRSTGELFF
few	TRBV28	TRBJ2-7	.	TGTGCCAGCAGTATCATTCGACAGTACGAGCAGTACTTC	CASSIIRQYEQYF
few	TRBV5-3	TRBJ2-1	TRBD2	TGTGCCAGAAGCTTGCGAGGGCTAGCGGGGGGTACCACCTACAATGAGCAGTTCTTC	CARSLRGLAGGTTYNEQFF
few	TRBV11-2	TRBJ2-7	.	TGTGCCAGCAGCCAGCTAACCTACGAGCAGTACTTC	CASSQLTYEQYF
few	TRBV10-3	TRBJ1-1	.	TGTGCCATCAGTGATGGCTCGGGAGTCACTGAAGCTTTCTTT	CAISDGSGVTEAFF
few	TRBV5-1	TRBJ2-7	.	TGCGCCAGCAGCCGGGGACTCTCCTACGAGCAGTACTTC	CASSRGLSYEQYF
few	TRBV20-1	TRBJ2-5	TRBD2	TGCAGTGCATTTAGGACTAGCGGGGTTCAAGAGACCCAGTACTTC	CSAFRTSGVQETQYF